The T cell receptor beta chain under discussion was sequenced for a study of CD8 T cells in ankylosing spondylitis. Study-wide findings and caveats: Ankylosing spondylitis blood appeared to carry a characteristic TCR beta motif of fewer than 10 highly homologous variants. Clones tied to disease were said to be significantly enriched in matched ankylosing spondylitis synovial fluid. Several of the motif variants were reported before in synovial fluid and blood from reactive arthritis.

About this clonotype itself: The antigen is undetermined.

TCRdb ran MiXCR on the 5' RACE reads and lists one entry per CDR3 protein. This table has 270,000 or so distinct CDR3 sequences, 15% to 20% appearing once. Germline-derived CDR1 and CDR2 are MNHEY and SVGAGI. The CDR3 is 14 amino acids. V was pared by 1 base and J by 1 base, with 5 bases between. Sequenced material: blood, either unsorted or a sorted T cell fraction (not recorded which). The chain is built from TRBV6-5 and TRBJ1-5; no definite D call. The TCR was taken from a male donor with ankylosing spondylitis or in good health (not recorded which). The CDR3 sequence is CASSYFDSNQPQHF. The CDR3 DNA follows: TGTGCCAGCAGTTACTTCGACAGCAATCAGCCCCAGCATTTT.